These 10 T cell receptor beta chains were all obtained from the same sample, sequenced in a study of cytomegalovirus exposure and HLA in healthy donors. TCRdb keeps only in-frame clones here, not all; method: immunoSEQ multiplex PCR. In the table there are 100,000 to 150,000 clones, roughly nine tenths of which are singletons. The sample taken for sequencing was PBMCs. These receptors originate from a young woman in good health and CMV-seronegative.

The V gene is TRBV27, the J gene TRBJ2-7; 9 bases align to TRBD2. V lost 2 bases to trimming and J lost 5 bases; unmatched junction nucleotides: 10. From germline, CDR1 is MNHEY and CDR2 SMNVEV (reference sequence). CDR3 length equals 16 residues. As DNA, the CDR3 is TGTGCCAGCAGTTTACTAGCGGGGACTAGTTTTAACGAGCAGTACTTC. Its translation is CASSLLAGTSFNEQYF.

The chain employs TRBV7-3 and TRBJ2-3, with 7 nucleotides matching TRBD2. V lost 4 bases to trimming and J lost 0 bases; unmatched junction nucleotides: 10. Germline-derived CDR1 and CDR2 are SGHTA and FQGTGA. The CDR3 extends over 17 amino acids. The CDR3, as DNA: TGTGCCAGCAGCTCCGTCCCACTAGCGACTAGCACAGATACGCAGTATTTT. This translates into CASSSVPLATSTDTQYF.

J is TRBJ1-4 and V is TRBV6-6; D is ambiguous. The germline V gene has CDR1 MNHNY and CDR2 SVGAGI (reference sequence). The CDR3 extends over 16 amino acids. V shed 2 bases and J shed 0 bases, with 10 bases lying between them. CDR3 sequence reads: CASSYDGSSTNEKLFF. The CDR3 nucleotides are TGTGCCAGCAGTTACGACGGGAGTTCAACTAATGAAAAACTGTTTTTT.

The genes are TRBV4-1 and TRBJ1-5, with unresolved D. Trimming removed 0 bases from V and 3 bases from J, with 9 bases in between. The germline V gene encodes CDR1 MGHRA and CDR2 YSYEKL. The CDR3 loop spans 15 amino acids. In DNA form, the CDR3 reads TGCGCCAGCAGCCAAGATGCAGGATACAATCAGCCCCAGCATTTT. It translates to CASSQDAGYNQPQHF.

The chain joins TRBV29-1 to TRBJ2-7; tentatively, D is TRBD1 (5 bases). The germline V and J ends were trimmed by 4 bases and 6 bases, with 19 bases remaining between them. Germline CDR1 SQVTM, CDR2 ANQGSEA. The CDR3 has 14 residues. The CDR3 DNA follows: TGCAGCGTTGTATGGCCAGGGCTTTTAGGCGAGCAGTACTTC. Translating gives CSVVWPGLLGEQYF.

V is TRBV5-4 and J is TRBJ2-7, with D unresolved. The length of the CDR3 is 14 residues. CDR1 SGHNT and CDR2 YYREEE come from the germline V gene (reference sequence). Trimming took off 1 base at V and 2 bases at J, with 10 bases between the two ends. CDR3 nucleotides: TGTGCCAGCAGCTTGCCGAGTTTGGCCTACGAGCAGTACTTC. Translation: CASSLPSLAYEQYF.

The CDR3 DNA follows: TGTGCCAGCAACACCGAGGGGGGGCTCTACGAGCAGTACTTC. Its translation: CASNTEGGLYEQYF. This chain joins TRBV6-1 and TRBJ2-7; TRBD2 might be the D (7 bases). Germline-derived CDR1 and CDR2 are MNHNS and SASEGT. The CDR3 is made up of 14 amino acids. Deletions cut 7 bases from V and 3 bases from J, with 16 bases between.

V and J are TRBV7-9 and TRBJ1-1; TRBD1 matches 7 bases. The V and J ends lost 1 base and 0 bases, in that order; junction bases with no gene match: 14. Germline loops: CDR1 SEHNR, CDR2 FQNEAQ (reference sequence). The CDR3 is 19 residues long. This CDR3 reads CASSLGYTGVGPMNTEAFF. In nucleotides, the CDR3 is TGTGCCAGCAGCTTAGGATATACAGGGGTGGGGCCTATGAACACTGAAGCTTTCTTT.

The chain employs TRBV6-1 and TRBJ2-7, with 7 bases that match TRBD1. CDR1 MNHNS and CDR2 SASEGT come from the germline V gene. Germline trimming cut 5 bases from V and 0 bases from J; bases unmatched to any gene: 7. The CDR3 is 15 amino acids. Here the CDR3 reads CASSLHRGTSYEQYF. CDR3 bases: TGTGCCAGCAGTCTTCACAGGGGAACCTCCTACGAGCAGTACTTC.

The gene calls are TRBV5-6 and TRBJ2-5; TRBD1 matches 8 bases. CDR1 is SGHDT and CDR2 is YYEEEE in the germline V gene. This CDR3 has 14 residues. With 3 bases clipped from V and 2 bases from J, the junction kept 3 bases outside the gene matches. The DNA of the CDR3 is TGTGCCAGCAGCTCTGGACAGGGACAAGAGACCCAGTACTTC. It is translated as CASSSGQGQETQYF. Combining the CDR3 with reference TRBV5-6 and TRBJ2-5 gives the whole variable domain DAGVTQSPTHLIKTRGQQVTLRCSPKSGHDTVSWYQQALGQGPQFIFQYYEEEERQRGNFPDRFSGHQFPNYSSELNVNALLLGDSALYLCASSSGQGQETQYFGPGTRLLVL.